This record concerns one T cell receptor beta chain sequence. No antigen is known for it. V lost 2 bases and J lost 4, with 13 bases in between. Per germline, CDR1 MGHRA and CDR2 YSYEKL. The CDR3 extends over 15 amino acids. This sample was taken from a study of cytotoxic CD8 clonotypes in ibrutinib-treated CLL. About the research overall: There were roughly twelve relapsed/refractory patients and 15 treatment-naive patients, and fewer than 18 were IGHV unmutated.

Study-level points and caveats: Against age-matched healthy donors, baseline clonality ran higher and tracked circulating CD8+ T-cell counts.

Sequenced by immunoSEQ multiplex PCR; TCRdb stores in-frame clones only, minus some. The sample yields some 6,300 clones, 70% to 75% seen once. The chain uses TRBV4-1 and TRBJ2-3, with D possibly matching TRBD1 (6 bases). This specimen was PBMCs, taken before ibrutinib treatment. This sequence was found in a human donor with chronic lymphocytic leukemia. As DNA, the CDR3 is TGCGCCAGCAGCCAAAACTCAGACAGGCCAGATACGCAGTATTTT. Translating gives CASSQNSDRPDTQYF.